This T cell receptor (beta chain) comes out of a study of beta chain features in type 1 diabetes (dated by TCRdb to the late 2010s). With respect to the entire study: Mean age, gender distribution, total cell number and subset yield did not differ between patients and healthy donors. A total of around 110,000,000 sorted cells were examined across all samples, and RNA yield correlated strongly with the number of cells per subset. In the study, TCRB repertoires of sorted circulating CD4+ T cell subsets from recently diagnosed type 1 diabetes patients were compared with those of matched healthy donors. Whereas all 30 or so donors provided naive and central memory subsets, regulatory and stem cell-like memory subsets were isolated from just 8 patients and about 8 healthy donors. Summary of the overall study and its limitations: PCR might favor shorter templates, but patient and control samples were amplified and corrected together, so any skew would affect both groups equally. Sequencing cDNA rather than genomic DNA could over-represent highly expressing activated cells, although activation and CD3 levels did not differ between groups. Because the HLA sub-analyses included only small numbers of individuals, any influence of HLA type on TCRB rearrangement was left unresolved. Naive, central memory and regulatory TCRB repertoires appeared to be more alike among patients than among healthy donors. Type 1 diabetes patients showed a moderate but significant shortening of TCRB CDR3 length in all four CD4+ subsets. Patients with type 1 diabetes made fewer insertions and deleted more nucleotides at VDJ recombination sites, implying thymic rearrangement abnormalities.

From a lookup of the germline V gene, CDR1 and CDR2 are KGHSH and LQKENI. From V the trimming removes 2 bases and from J it removes 0 bases, while the gene matches leave 7 bases of the junction unaccounted for. Including the terminal cysteine and phenylalanine, the CDR3 comprises 16 residues. Kept here is only the CDR3 DNA, which spans 48 bases and is read in frame from base 1. The entire isolated RNA was reverse transcribed using the High Capacity cDNA Reverse Transcription Kit, and thus expressed TCRB transcripts were sequenced. Naive, central memory and regulatory T cell samples underwent deep immunoSEQ sequencing, averaging roughly 3.4 million total reads per sample. After sorted cells were lysed in RLT buffer, RNA was extracted with DNase-treated RNeasy Micro or Mini kits, with the choice depending on cell number. To prevent cross-contamination, every cell subset was processed on its own, while patient and healthy donor samples were processed together. The immunoSEQ multiplex PCR was used to amplify TCRB sequences from cDNA, generating 87-bp fragments that spanned the CDR3 region. Sequencing of the amplicons was performed on the Illumina HiSeq platform. The published analysis was carried out like this. PCR bias was computationally corrected using synthetic template baselines, reads within Hamming distance 2 were collapsed, and singletons that could not be merged were discarded. By aligning reads against IMGT, V, D and J genes, CDR3 length, and insertions or deletions at six rearrangement sites were assigned. Within each subset, clonotype counts were normalized to sorted cell number, after which true diversity and Gini coefficients were computed with the tcR R package. Repertoire sharing was quantified using the overlap coefficient calculated on TCRB nucleotide sequences. The clones in this table, taken by TCRdb from immuneACCESS, are in-frame only. Not every clone is retained; where verified, under half of the shortfall comes from an unresolved V gene, and the cause of the rest is unknown. The V and J calls and clone size come from that table; D and trimming were worked out from the DNA. For this sample the table gives more than 150,000 clones, of which approximately 13% were detected only once. The ten most abundant clones make up 0.62% of the sample.

Each donor gave one peripheral blood draw, averaging approximately 120 mL, which was collected into heparinised tubes. Using a panel that included CD45RO, CCR7, CD25, CD127, CD95 and CD27, naive, central memory, regulatory and stem cell-like memory CD4+ T cells were sorted on a BD FACSAria II. Purity was above 95% for every sorted population. PBMCs were isolated right away by Lymphoprep density gradient centrifugation and were stained directly, without culture. So that batch effects would be minimized, each experiment stained and sorted samples in pairs, pairing one healthy donor with one patient. On this clone: What this receptor recognizes is not known. The record has no base qualities; no much larger clone is one base away.

This receptor chain uses TRBV18 and TRBJ2-7; 7 bases in the junction line up with TRBD2. The clonotype originates from a woman between 18 and 29 years old in good health. Sequenced sample: central memory CD4+ T cells from blood. The nucleotides read TGTGCCAGCTCACCATATCAGGGAGGGCCCTCCTACGAGCAGTACTTC. It specifies CASSPYQGGPSYEQYF.